Listed here is a single T cell receptor beta chain. Its specificity is not known. This sample was included in a study of cytomegalovirus exposure and HLA in healthy donors. General study points: CMV serostatus stood as the only immune exposure information on hand.

Germline trimming cut 7 bases from V and 6 bases from J; bases unmatched to any gene: 6. The CDR3 runs to 14 residues. CDR1 and CDR2 (germline): LNHDA, SQIVND (reference sequence). The PCR had 60 Vbeta and 13 Jbeta primers. The assay was immunoSEQ multiplex PCR, and TCRdb's table has in-frame clones only and misses some. Here the sample spans around 180,000 clones, 70% to 80% being singletons. The sequencing input was PBMCs. The TCR sequence derives from a man aged 55-75 years in good health and CMV-seronegative. This rearrangement joins TRBV19 to TRBJ1-4, with 9 bases identical to TRBD1. CDR3 nucleotide sequence: TGTGCCAGTACCGACAGGGGGTGGGATGAAAAACTGTTTTTT. It yields the protein CASTDRGWDEKLFF.